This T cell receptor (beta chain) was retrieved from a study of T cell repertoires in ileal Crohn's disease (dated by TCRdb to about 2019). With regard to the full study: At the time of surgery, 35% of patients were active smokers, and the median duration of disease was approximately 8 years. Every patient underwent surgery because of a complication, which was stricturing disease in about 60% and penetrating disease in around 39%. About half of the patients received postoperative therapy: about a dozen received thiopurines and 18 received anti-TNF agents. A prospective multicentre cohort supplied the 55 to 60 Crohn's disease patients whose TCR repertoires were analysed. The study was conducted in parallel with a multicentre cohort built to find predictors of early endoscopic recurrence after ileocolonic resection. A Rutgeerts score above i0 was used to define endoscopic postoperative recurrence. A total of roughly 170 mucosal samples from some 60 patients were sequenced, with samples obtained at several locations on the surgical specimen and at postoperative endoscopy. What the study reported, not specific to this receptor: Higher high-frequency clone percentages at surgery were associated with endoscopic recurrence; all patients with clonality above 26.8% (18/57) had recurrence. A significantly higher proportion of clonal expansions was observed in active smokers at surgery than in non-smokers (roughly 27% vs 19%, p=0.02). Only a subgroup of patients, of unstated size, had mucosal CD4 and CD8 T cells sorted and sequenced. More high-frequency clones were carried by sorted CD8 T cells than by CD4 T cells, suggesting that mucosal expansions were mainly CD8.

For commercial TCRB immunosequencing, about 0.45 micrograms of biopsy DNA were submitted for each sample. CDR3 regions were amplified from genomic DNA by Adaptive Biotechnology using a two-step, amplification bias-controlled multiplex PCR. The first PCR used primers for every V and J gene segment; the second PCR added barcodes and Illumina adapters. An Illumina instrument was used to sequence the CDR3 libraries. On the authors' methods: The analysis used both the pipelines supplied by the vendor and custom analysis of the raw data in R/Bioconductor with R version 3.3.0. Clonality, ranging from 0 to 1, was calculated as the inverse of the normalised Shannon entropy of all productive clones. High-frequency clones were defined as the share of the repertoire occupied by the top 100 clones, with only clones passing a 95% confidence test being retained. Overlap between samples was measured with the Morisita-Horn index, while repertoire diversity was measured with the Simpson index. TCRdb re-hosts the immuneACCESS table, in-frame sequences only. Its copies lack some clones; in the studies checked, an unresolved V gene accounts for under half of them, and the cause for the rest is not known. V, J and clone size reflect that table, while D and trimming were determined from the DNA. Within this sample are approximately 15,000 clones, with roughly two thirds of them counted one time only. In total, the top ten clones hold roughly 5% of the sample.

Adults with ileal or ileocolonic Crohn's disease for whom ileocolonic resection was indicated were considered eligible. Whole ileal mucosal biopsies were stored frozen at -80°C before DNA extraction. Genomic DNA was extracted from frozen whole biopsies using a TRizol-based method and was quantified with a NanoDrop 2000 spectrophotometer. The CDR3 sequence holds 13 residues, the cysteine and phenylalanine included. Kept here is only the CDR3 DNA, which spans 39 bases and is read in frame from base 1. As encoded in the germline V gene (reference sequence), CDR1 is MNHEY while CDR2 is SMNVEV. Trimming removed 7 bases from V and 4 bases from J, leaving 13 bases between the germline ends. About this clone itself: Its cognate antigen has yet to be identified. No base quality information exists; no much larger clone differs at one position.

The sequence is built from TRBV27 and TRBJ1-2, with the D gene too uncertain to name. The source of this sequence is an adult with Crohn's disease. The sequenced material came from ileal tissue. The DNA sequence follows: TGTGCCAGCACCTCGTCTCCCCTCTATGGCTACACCTTC. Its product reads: CASTSSPLYGYTF.